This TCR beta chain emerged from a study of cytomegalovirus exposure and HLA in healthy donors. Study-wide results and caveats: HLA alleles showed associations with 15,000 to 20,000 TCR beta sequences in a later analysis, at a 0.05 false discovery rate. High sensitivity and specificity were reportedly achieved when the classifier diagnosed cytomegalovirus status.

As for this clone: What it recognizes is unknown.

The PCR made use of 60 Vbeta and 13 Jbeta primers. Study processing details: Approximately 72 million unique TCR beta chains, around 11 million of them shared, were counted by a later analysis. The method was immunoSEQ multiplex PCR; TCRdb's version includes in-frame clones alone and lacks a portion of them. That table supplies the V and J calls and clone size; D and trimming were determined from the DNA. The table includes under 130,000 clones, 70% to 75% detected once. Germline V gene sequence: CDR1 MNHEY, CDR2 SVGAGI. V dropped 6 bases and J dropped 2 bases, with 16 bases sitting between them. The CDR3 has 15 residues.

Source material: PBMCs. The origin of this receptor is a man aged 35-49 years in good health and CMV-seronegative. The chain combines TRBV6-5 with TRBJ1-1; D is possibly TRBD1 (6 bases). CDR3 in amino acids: CASSPPGQTNTEAFF. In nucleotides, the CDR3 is TGTGCCAGCAGCCCCCCGGGACAAACCAACACTGAAGCTTTCTTT.